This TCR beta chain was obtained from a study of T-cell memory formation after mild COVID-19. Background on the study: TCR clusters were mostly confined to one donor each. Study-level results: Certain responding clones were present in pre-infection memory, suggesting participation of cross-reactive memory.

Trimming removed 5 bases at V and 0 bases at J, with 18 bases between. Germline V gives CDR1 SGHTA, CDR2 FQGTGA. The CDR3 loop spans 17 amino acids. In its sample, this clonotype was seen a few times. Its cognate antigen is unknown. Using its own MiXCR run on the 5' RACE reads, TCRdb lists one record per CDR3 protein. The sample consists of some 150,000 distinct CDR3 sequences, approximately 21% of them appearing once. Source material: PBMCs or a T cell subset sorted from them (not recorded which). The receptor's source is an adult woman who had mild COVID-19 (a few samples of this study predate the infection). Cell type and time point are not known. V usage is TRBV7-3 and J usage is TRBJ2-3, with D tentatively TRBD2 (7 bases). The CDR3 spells CASSPQGRGKSTDTQYF. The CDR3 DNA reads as TGTGCCAGCAGCCCCCAGGGGCGGGGGAAGAGCACAGATACGCAGTATTTT.